This TCR beta chain was profiled in a study of Ad26.COV2.S vaccination and SARS-CoV-2 variants. Libraries were prepared by immunoSEQ multiplex PCR; TCRdb keeps only in-frame clonotypes and omits some of them. The sample includes roughly 380,000 clones, approximately 90% seen only once; the top ten take around 4.2%. Germline V CDR1 and CDR2: ENHRY, SYGVKD. This CDR3 region has 13 residues. Trimming stripped 6 bases from V and 2 bases from J, with 10 bases between. The study's findings and limits: Marked by substantial breadth, spike-specific CD8+ and CD4+ T cell responses were reportedly seen after vaccination. The placebo group had lower spike-specific TCR breadth than the vaccine recipients did. Comparability of non-spike TCR breadth was observed across vaccine and placebo recipients.

Points on this clone: What it binds is unknown.

The clonotype originates from a human donor who had recovered from COVID-19. The J gene is TRBJ1-1, the V gene TRBV10-3, with D hard to call. Specimen: peripheral blood, collected after recovery from COVID-19. The CDR3 spells CAISVMSNTEAFF. In nucleotides, the CDR3 is TGTGCCATCAGCGTTATGTCCAACACTGAAGCTTTCTTT.